The clone carrying this TCR beta chain was seen more than once but under ten times. As yet, its antigen is unknown. At one boundary the junction diverges from the germline segment, which might be a read error. Germline V gives CDR1 SGDLS, CDR2 YYNGEE. The CDR3 is 14 residues long. This sample is drawn from a study of immune heterogeneity within non-small cell lung tumors. CDR3 of TCR beta was amplified by multiplex PCR that used 32 V and 13 J primers. TCRdb reprocessed the multiplex PCR reads via MiXCR and lists one record per CDR3 protein. The sample records around 6,700 distinct CDR3 sequences, about 22% being singletons. Template material comprised bulk tumor genomic DNA at 450 to 650 ng per sample. The authors collected several far-apart biopsies from each primary tumor during surgery. Undergoing curative surgery were patients whose non-small cell lung cancer was untreated and newly diagnosed. Study-level findings and limits: Some T-cell receptor beta clonotypes occurred at high frequency. These high-frequency clonotypes were largely distinct between individual patients. A moderate but significant correlation was observed between local T-cell clonality and local tumor mutational burden (R about 0.31).

J is TRBJ2-4 and V is TRBV9, with TRBD2 matching 11 bases. The source is a man aged 70 or older with non-small cell lung cancer. Sequencing input: lung tumor tissue. CDR3 protein: CASSETSGGFNRLF. The CDR3 DNA sequence: TGTGCCAGCAGCGAAACTAGCGGGGGCTTTAATCGCCTCTTC.